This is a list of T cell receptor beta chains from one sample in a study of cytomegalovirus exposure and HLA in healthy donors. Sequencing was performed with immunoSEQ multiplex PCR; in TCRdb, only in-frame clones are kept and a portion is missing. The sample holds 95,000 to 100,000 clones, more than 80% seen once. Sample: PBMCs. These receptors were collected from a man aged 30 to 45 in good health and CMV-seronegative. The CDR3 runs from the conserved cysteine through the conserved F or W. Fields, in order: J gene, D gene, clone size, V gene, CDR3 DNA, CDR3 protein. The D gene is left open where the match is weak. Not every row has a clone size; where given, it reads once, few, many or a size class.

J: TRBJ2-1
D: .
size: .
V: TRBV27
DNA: TGTGCCAGCAGTTCGGTAGCGGCCCACAATGAGCAGTTCTTC
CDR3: CASSSVAAHNEQFF

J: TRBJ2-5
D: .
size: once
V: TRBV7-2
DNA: TGTGCCAGCAGCCTACTAGTAATCCAAGAGACCCAGTACTTC
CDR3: CASSLLVIQETQYF

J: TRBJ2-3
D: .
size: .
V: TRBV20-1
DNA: TGCAGTGCCGCGCGGGATACGCAGTATTTT
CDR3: CSAARDTQYF

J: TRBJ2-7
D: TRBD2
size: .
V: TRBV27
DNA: TGTGCCAGCAGTTTATCGGGGACTAGCGGGAGGGCCTCGAACGAGCAGTACTTC
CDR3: CASSLSGTSGRASNEQYF

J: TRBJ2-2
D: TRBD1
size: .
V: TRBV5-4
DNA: TGTGCCAGCAGAGGGGGGGACAGGGCCCCTTCGAACACCGGGGAGCTGTTTTTT
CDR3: CASRGGDRAPSNTGELFF

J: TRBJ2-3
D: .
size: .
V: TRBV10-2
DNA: TGCGCCAGCAGCGCCAGGTTTCCCCTAACAGATACGCAGTATTTT
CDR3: CASSARFPLTDTQYF

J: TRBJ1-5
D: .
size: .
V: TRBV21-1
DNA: TGTGCCAGCAGCAAAGGTTCTGTTTGCGAGGACAGCCGGAATCAGCCCCAGCATTTT
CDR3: CASSKGSVCEDSRNQPQHF

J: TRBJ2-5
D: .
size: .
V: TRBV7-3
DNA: TGTGCCAGCAGCGCCTACAGGGAAGCGAAAGAGACCCAGTACTTC
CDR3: CASSAYREAKETQYF

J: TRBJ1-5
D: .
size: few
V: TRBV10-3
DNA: TGTGCCATCAGTGAGTCGACGGGGGTTCAGCCCCAGCATTTT
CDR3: CAISESTGVQPQHF

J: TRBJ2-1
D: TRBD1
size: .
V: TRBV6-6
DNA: TGTGCCAGCAGTTACCCTACGGACAGGTTCAATGAGCAGTTCTTC
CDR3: CASSYPTDRFNEQFF

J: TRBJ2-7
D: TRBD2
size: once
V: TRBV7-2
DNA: TGTGCCAGCACCTACGGCGGACTAGCCGGCTCCTACGAGCAGTACTTC
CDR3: CASTYGGLAGSYEQYF

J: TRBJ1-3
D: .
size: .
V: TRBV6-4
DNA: TGTGCCAGCCCCTTCCCCCGGAGCACGGACACCATATATTTT
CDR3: CASPFPRSTDTIYF

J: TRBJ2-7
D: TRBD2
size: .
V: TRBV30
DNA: TGTGCCGGGACTAGCGGGGGGTCCTACGAGCAGTACTTC
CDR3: CAGTSGGSYEQYF

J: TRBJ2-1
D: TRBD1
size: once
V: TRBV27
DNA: TGTGCCAGCAGTTGGGTTGGGGGGGACAGGGGCCAGTTCTTC
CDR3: CASSWVGGDRGQFF

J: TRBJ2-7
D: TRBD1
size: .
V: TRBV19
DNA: TGTGCCAGTAGACCCGGGACAGGGCAAAACTACGAGCAGTACTTC
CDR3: CASRPGTGQNYEQYF

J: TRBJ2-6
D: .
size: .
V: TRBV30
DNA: TGTGCCTGGAGTGCCGGAGCTTTCACTGGGGCCAACGTCCTGACTTTC
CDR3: CAWSAGAFTGANVLTF

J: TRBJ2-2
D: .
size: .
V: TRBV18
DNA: TGTGCCAGCTCTCGCTCGGGATACGCCGGGGAGCTGTTTTTT
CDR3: CASSRSGYAGELFF

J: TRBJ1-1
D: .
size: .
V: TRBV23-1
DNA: TGCGCCAGCAGTCAAACAGGAGGGGACACTGAAGCTTTCTTT
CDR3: CASSQTGGDTEAFF

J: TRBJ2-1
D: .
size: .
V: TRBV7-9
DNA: TGTGCCAGCAGCTTAGCTCTAAAGCAGTTCTTC
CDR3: CASSLALKQFF

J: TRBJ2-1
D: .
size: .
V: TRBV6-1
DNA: TGTGCCAGCAGTGAAGCGGGGGGATTACTAGTCAATGAGCAGTTCTTC
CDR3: CASSEAGGLLVNEQFF